The 9 T cell receptor beta chains given below trace back to one sample, sequenced in a study of cytomegalovirus exposure and HLA in healthy donors. Clones were read by immunoSEQ multiplex PCR, and TCRdb kept only the in-frame ones, dropping some. The table shows some 180,000 clones, with roughly three quarters occurring only once. The sequencing input was PBMCs. The receptor source for this set is a woman aged 25 to 39 in good health and CMV-seronegative.

The chain combines TRBV9 with TRBJ2-5, with TRBD2 matching over 14 bases. After removal of 0 bases from V and 5 bases from J, the junction contained 9 bases not matched to a gene. This CDR3 has 18 residues. CDR1 is SGDLS and CDR2 is YYNGEE in the germline V gene. The chain's CDR3 is CASSVGRLGLAGVETQYF. DNA of the CDR3: TGTGCCAGCAGCGTAGGACGACTGGGACTAGCGGGGGTGGAGACCCAGTACTTC.

The rearrangement uses TRBV27 and TRBJ1-1; 10 nucleotides agree with TRBD1. The V gene's germline CDR1 is MNHEY and CDR2 SMNVEV (reference sequence). Trimming took 5 bases from V and 11 from J; bases not matched to a gene: 11. CDR3 size: 14 residues. As DNA, the CDR3 is TGTGCCAGCAGTGAACCCCCGGGACAGGGGCGGGCTTTCTTT. It encodes CASSEPPGQGRAFF.

CDR3 amino acids: CASSRDSLLYGYTF. CDR3 DNA: TGTGCCAGCAGCCGGGACAGCCTCCTCTATGGCTACACCTTC. V gene TRBV5-8 combines with J gene TRBJ1-2, with 7 bases that match TRBD1. The germline gives CDR1 SGHTS, CDR2 YDEGEE. V lost 4 bases to trimming and J lost 4 bases; unmatched junction nucleotides: 7. The CDR3 extends over 14 amino acids.

This chain uses TRBV29-1 with TRBJ1-1; TRBD1 agrees at 7 bases. Trimming cost V 7 bases and J 1 base; bases outside gene matches: 6. The CDR3 is 13 amino acids. From germline, CDR1 is SQVTM and CDR2 ANQGSEA. The CDR3 protein is CSAVGTANTEAFF. In DNA, the CDR3 is TGCAGCGCGGTCGGGACAGCGAACACTGAAGCTTTCTTT.

A few counts support this clone. The V gene is TRBV6-1, the J gene TRBJ1-2; no firm D call. Per the germline V gene, CDR1 is MNHNS and CDR2 is SASEGT. This CDR3 has 13 residues. The V and J ends lost 6 bases and 4 bases respectively, with 12 bases between them. CDR3 DNA sequence: TGTGCCAGCAGAGGAACAGTTAGCTATGGCTACACCTTC. It encodes CASRGTVSYGYTF.

The V call is TRBV9, the J call TRBJ1-4, with D possibly matching TRBD1 (5 bases). The length of the CDR3 is 14 residues. V was shortened by 4 bases and J by 3 bases, with 10 bases between the two germline ends. Per germline, CDR1 SGDLS and CDR2 YYNGEE. CDR3 sequence reads: CASSKAGSNEKLFF. The CDR3 DNA reads as TGTGCCAGCAGCAAGGCAGGGTCTAATGAAAAACTGTTTTTT.

This chain links TRBV19 with TRBJ2-1, with 10 bases lining up with TRBD1. After removal of 6 bases from V and 6 bases from J, the junction contained 5 bases not matched to a gene. Germline lookup yields CDR1 LNHDA and CDR2 SQIVND (reference sequence). This CDR3 is 14 amino acids long. As DNA, the CDR3 is TGTGCCAGTAGGGGGACAGGGGATCGCAATGAGCAGTTCTTC. The encoded protein is CASRGTGDRNEQFF. The full variable domain, completed using reference TRBV19 and TRBJ2-1, is DGGITQSPKYLFRKEGQNVTLSCEQNLNHDAMYWYRQDPGQGLRLIYYSQIVNDFQKGDIAEGYSVSREKKESFPLTVTSAQKNPTAFYLCASRGTGDRNEQFFGPGTRLTVL.

V is TRBV4-1 and J is TRBJ1-5, with D uncertain. The length of the CDR3 is 14 residues. The V end was cut by 0 bases, the J end by 5 bases, with 8 bases between. Looked up from germline, CDR1 is MGHRA and CDR2 is YSYEKL. CDR3 nucleotides: TGCGCCAGCAGCCAAGACGGGAGGGATCAGCCCCAGCATTTT. It codes for CASSQDGRDQPQHF.

There are many counts of this clone. The chain is built from TRBV5-5 and TRBJ1-5; possible D gene TRBD1, 6 bases. CDR1 is SGHKS and CDR2 is YYEKEE in the germline V gene (reference sequence). The CDR3 totals 14 residues. Trimming removed 5 bases at V and 2 bases at J, with 11 bases between. In DNA form, the CDR3 reads TGTGCCAGCAGTCTTCGACAGGGCAATCAGCCCCAGCATTTT. Translated, it gives CASSLRQGNQPQHF. The full variable domain, completed using reference TRBV5-5 and TRBJ1-5, is DAGVTQSPTHLIKTRGQQVTLRCSPISGHKSVSWYQQVLGQGPQFIFQYYEKEERGRGNFPDRFSARQFPNYSSELNVNALLLGDSALYLCASSLRQGNQPQHFGDGTRLSIL.